This T cell receptor (beta chain) derives from a study of Graves' ophthalmopathy and Graves' hyperthyroidism. Background on the study: Before any treatment was given, at initial diagnosis, peripheral blood was collected.

RNA transcripts were the source from which TCR beta CDR3 regions were amplified. A first-round RT-PCR used HTBI primers, followed by a second-round multiplex PCR. TCRdb processed the multiplex PCR reads anew with MiXCR; each CDR3 protein has one entry. Among hundreds of thousands of distinct CDR3 sequences listed, under 25% were seen once. Points on this clonotype: Antigen unknown.

Someone took the PBMCs out of 10 ml of fresh peripheral blood. The CDR3 totals 16 residues. CDR1 SQVTM and CDR2 ANQGSEA come from the germline V gene. V dropped 0 bases and J dropped 2 bases, with 16 bases sitting between them. Overall study findings and caveats: Separation of ophthalmopathy from stable hyperthyroidism was achieved by a 13-signature model, at 85% to 90% sensitivity and around 81% specificity.

Sequencing was done on a sample of peripheral blood. The receptor was derived from a woman aged 18 to 35 with stable Graves' hyperthyroidism. The J gene is TRBJ2-5, the V gene TRBV29-1; D call uncertain. The CDR3 is CSVEDWQKGTQETQYF. The CDR3 DNA sequence: TGCAGCGTTGAAGATTGGCAGAAGGGAACACAAGAGACCCAGTACTTC.